A selection of T cell receptor beta chains follows, all from one sample in a study of shared clonotypes between healthy human individuals. Measured with immunoSEQ multiplex PCR; TCRdb has only the in-frame clones, and not every one. This table has roughly 720,000 clones, around 91% appearing once. Specimen: memory CD8+ T cells from PBMCs. These receptors were taken from a man between 18 and 35 years old in good health. Some clones in this sample may be carry-over from other donors' samples. The CDR3 runs from the conserved cysteine through the conserved F or W. Fields, in order: CDR3 protein, CDR3 DNA, V gene, D gene, J gene, clone size, CDR3 length. A D gene is named only where the DNA matches it firmly. Expanded clones get a size class; other rows say once, few or many, or leave the size out.

CDR3: CASSYGRLNTEAFF
DNA: TGTGCCAGCAGTTACGGCAGATTGAACACTGAAGCTTTCTTT
V: TRBV6-5
D: .
J: TRBJ1-1
size: once
length: 14

CDR3: CASPKGQGAYEQYF
DNA: TGTGCCAGCCCAAAGGGACAGGGGGCTTACGAGCAGTACTTC
V: TRBV6-4
D: TRBD1
J: TRBJ2-7
size: .
length: 14

CDR3: CASTRLAGPYPDEQFF
DNA: TGTGCCAGCACCCGACTAGCGGGACCTTATCCGGATGAGCAGTTCTTC
V: TRBV9
D: TRBD2
J: TRBJ2-1
size: .
length: 16

CDR3: CSVERSYEQYF
DNA: TGCAGCGTTGAACGGTCCTACGAGCAGTACTTC
V: TRBV29-1
D: .
J: TRBJ2-7
size: .
length: 11

CDR3: CASSVVGGRSYNEQFF
DNA: TGTGCCAGCAGCGTAGTAGGGGGTCGCTCCTACAATGAGCAGTTCTTC
V: TRBV9
D: .
J: TRBJ2-1
size: .
length: 16

CDR3: CASSQGVPSVYNEQFF
DNA: TGTGCCAGCAGCCAGGGTGTACCTAGCGTATACAATGAGCAGTTCTTC
V: TRBV14
D: .
J: TRBJ2-1
size: .
length: 16

CDR3: CASSQEGRRLTASSGANVLTF
DNA: TGTGCCAGCAGCCAAGAAGGGCGCCGGCTGACGGCTAGCTCTGGGGCCAACGTCCTGACTTTC
V: TRBV14
D: .
J: TRBJ2-6
size: .
length: 21

CDR3: CASSPWRGGSYNEQFF
DNA: TGTGCCAGCAGCCCTTGGCGTGGGGGGTCCTACAATGAGCAGTTCTTC
V: TRBV9
D: .
J: TRBJ2-1
size: .
length: 16

CDR3: CASQLDLNTEAFF
DNA: TGCGCCAGCCAACTTGATCTGAACACTGAAGCTTTCTTT
V: TRBV4-1
D: .
J: TRBJ1-1
size: .
length: 13

CDR3: CASSFTGDHNEQFF
DNA: TGCGCCAGCAGCTTTACAGGGGACCACAATGAGCAGTTCTTC
V: TRBV5-1
D: TRBD1
J: TRBJ2-1
size: .
length: 14

CDR3: CASSLMGGQQYEQYF
DNA: TGTGCCAGCAGTTTAATGGGGGGACAGCAGTACGAGCAGTACTTC
V: TRBV27
D: .
J: TRBJ2-7
size: .
length: 15

CDR3: CASSQRAKEQYF
DNA: TGTGCCAGCAGCCAACGGGCAAAAGAGCAGTACTTC
V: TRBV14
D: .
J: TRBJ2-7
size: .
length: 12

CDR3: CASSPGTGSTGELFF
DNA: TGTGCCAGCAGTCCCGGGACAGGGAGCACCGGGGAGCTGTTTTTT
V: TRBV28
D: TRBD1
J: TRBJ2-2
size: .
length: 15

CDR3: CASSQVNSPLHF
DNA: TGCGCCAGCAGCCAGGTCAATTCACCCCTCCACTTT
V: TRBV4-1
D: .
J: TRBJ1-6
size: .
length: 12

CDR3: CASSTTRTGAADTQYF
DNA: TGTGCCAGCAGCACGACCCGGACAGGCGCAGCGGATACGCAGTATTTT
V: TRBV7-9
D: TRBD1
J: TRBJ2-3
size: .
length: 16

CDR3: CASSRMWNTEAFF
DNA: TGTGCCAGTAGCCGGATGTGGAACACTGAAGCTTTCTTT
V: TRBV19
D: .
J: TRBJ1-1
size: few
length: 13

CDR3: CASSWTGGNEQYF
DNA: TGTGCCAGCAGCTGGACAGGCGGGAACGAGCAGTACTTC
V: TRBV6-1
D: .
J: TRBJ2-7
size: .
length: 13

CDR3: CASRMFIRGELFF
DNA: TGTGCCAGCAGAATGTTTATTAGAGGGGAGCTGTTTTTT
V: TRBV6-6
D: .
J: TRBJ2-2
size: .
length: 13

CDR3: CASSIRTALLETQYF
DNA: TGTGCCAGCAGCATAAGGACGGCTTTATTAGAGACCCAGTACTTC
V: TRBV7-9
D: .
J: TRBJ2-5
size: .
length: 15

CDR3: CASREAGGTTSTQYF
DNA: TGTGCCAGCAGAGAAGCGGGAGGGACTACAAGTACGCAGTATTTT
V: TRBV6-1
D: TRBD2
J: TRBJ2-3
size: medium-sized
length: 15

CDR3: CASRAGLKCNYGYTF
DNA: TGTGCCAGCAGGGCGGGACTGAAGTGTAACTATGGCTACACCTTC
V: TRBV21-1
D: .
J: TRBJ1-2
size: .
length: 15

CDR3: CASRHSGRANEQFF
DNA: TGTGCCAGCAGGCATAGCGGGAGGGCCAATGAGCAGTTCTTC
V: TRBV13
D: TRBD2
J: TRBJ2-1
size: once
length: 14

CDR3: CASSLDRLAGGSSYEQYF
DNA: TGTGCCAGCAGCTTAGACCGACTAGCGGGAGGCAGCTCCTACGAGCAGTACTTC
V: TRBV11-3
D: TRBD2
J: TRBJ2-7
size: .
length: 18

CDR3: CSVVGDRVNNEQFF
DNA: TGCAGCGTTGTCGGGGACAGGGTGAACAATGAGCAGTTCTTC
V: TRBV29-1
D: TRBD1
J: TRBJ2-1
size: .
length: 14

CDR3: CASSLVAGNYNEQFF
DNA: TGTGCCAGCAGCTTGGTGGCAGGGAACTACAATGAGCAGTTCTTC
V: TRBV5-4
D: .
J: TRBJ2-1
size: .
length: 15

CDR3: CASGGKLKVGYTF
DNA: TGTGCCAGCGGCGGGAAGCTTAAGGTCGGCTACACCTTC
V: TRBV7-9
D: .
J: TRBJ1-2
size: .
length: 13

CDR3: CASSLAGVNQETQYF
DNA: TGTGCCAGCAGCCTAGCGGGAGTAAACCAAGAGACCCAGTACTTC
V: TRBV11-2
D: TRBD2
J: TRBJ2-5
size: .
length: 15

CDR3: CASSIDPLGTGEETQYF
DNA: TGTGCCAGTAGTATAGATCCCTTGGGGACAGGGGAAGAGACCCAGTACTTC
V: TRBV19
D: TRBD1
J: TRBJ2-5
size: .
length: 17

CDR3: CASSPSPREVYNEQFF
DNA: TGTGCCAGCAGTCCCTCCCCGCGGGAGGTATACAATGAGCAGTTCTTC
V: TRBV27
D: TRBD2
J: TRBJ2-1
size: once
length: 16

CDR3: CASSQLDTQYF
DNA: TGTGCCAGCAGCCAACTCGATACGCAGTATTTT
V: TRBV14
D: .
J: TRBJ2-3
size: .
length: 11

CDR3: CASSQRVGGADTQYF
DNA: TGCGCCAGCAGTCAACGGGTAGGGGGAGCAGATACGCAGTATTTT
V: TRBV23-1
D: .
J: TRBJ2-3
size: .
length: 15

CDR3: CASSIWGSEAFF
DNA: TGTGCCAGTAGTATCTGGGGTTCTGAAGCTTTCTTT
V: TRBV19
D: .
J: TRBJ1-1
size: .
length: 12

CDR3: CASSESGIQYF
DNA: TGCGCCAGCAGTGAGTCCGGCATTCAGTACTTC
V: TRBV10-2
D: .
J: TRBJ2-4
size: .
length: 11

CDR3: CATSRVSGYFTDTQYF
DNA: TGTGCCACCAGCAGAGTTTCGGGTTACTTCACAGATACGCAGTATTTT
V: TRBV15
D: .
J: TRBJ2-3
size: .
length: 16

CDR3: CASSVATGDRATDTQYF
DNA: TGTGCCAGCAGCGTAGCTACTGGGGACAGGGCAACAGATACGCAGTATTTT
V: TRBV9
D: TRBD1
J: TRBJ2-3
size: .
length: 17

CDR3: CASSLRIAGVADTQYF
DNA: TGTGCCAGCAGCCTCCGTATAGCGGGAGTCGCAGATACGCAGTATTTT
V: TRBV11-2
D: TRBD2
J: TRBJ2-3
size: once
length: 16

CDR3: CASSSRTGGITDTQYF
DNA: TGTGCCAGCAGCTCACGGACAGGGGGCATCACAGATACGCAGTATTTT
V: TRBV11-2
D: TRBD1
J: TRBJ2-3
size: .
length: 16

CDR3: CASSLLIGGRAYNEQFF
DNA: TGTGCCAGCAGCTTACTCATTGGCGGGAGGGCCTACAATGAGCAGTTCTTC
V: TRBV7-8
D: TRBD2
J: TRBJ2-1
size: .
length: 17

CDR3: CASSPYAASVNSPLHF
DNA: TGTGCCAGCAGCCCCTACGCAGCGAGTGTTAATTCACCCCTCCACTTT
V: TRBV11-2
D: .
J: TRBJ1-6
size: .
length: 16

CDR3: CASQTGFTDTQYF
DNA: TGTGCCAGCCAAACGGGGTTCACAGATACGCAGTATTTT
V: TRBV6-5
D: .
J: TRBJ2-3
size: .
length: 13

CDR3: CAWGWRLEQFF
DNA: TGTGCCTGGGGGTGGAGACTAGAGCAGTTCTTC
V: TRBV30
D: .
J: TRBJ2-1
size: .
length: 11

CDR3: CASSPLVDSSLVYNEQFF
DNA: TGTGCCAGCTCACCACTGGTCGACAGCTCACTTGTCTACAATGAGCAGTTCTTC
V: TRBV18
D: .
J: TRBJ2-1
size: .
length: 18

CDR3: CASSPPTTQGCEQYF
DNA: TGTGCCAGCAGCCCCCCTACTACCCAGGGCTGCGAGCAGTACTTC
V: TRBV28
D: .
J: TRBJ2-7
size: once
length: 15

CDR3: CASSIRGPTGANVLTF
DNA: TGTGCCAGCAGTATCAGGGGGCCCACAGGGGCCAACGTCCTGACTTTC
V: TRBV6-6
D: TRBD1
J: TRBJ2-6
size: .
length: 16

CDR3: CAWSPPILDSYEQYF
DNA: TGTGCCTGGAGTCCCCCAATCCTGGACAGCTACGAGCAGTACTTC
V: TRBV30
D: .
J: TRBJ2-7
size: .
length: 15

CDR3: CASSSGTYNEQFF
DNA: TGTGCCAGCAGCTCCGGGACTTACAATGAGCAGTTCTTC
V: TRBV11-2
D: .
J: TRBJ2-1
size: .
length: 13